The sequence of this T cell receptor beta chain was determined in a study of CD8 T cells in Susac syndrome (dated by TCRdb to between 2017 and 2020). For the study in its entirety: Among the Susac syndrome patients who were sequenced, clinically active disease was present in about 6 and clinical remission was observed in under ten. At the time of blood withdrawal, Susac syndrome patients were either therapy-naive, taking corticosteroids (with some also receiving IVIg), or on IVIg alone. The study used repertoire sequencing to test whether antigen drove CD8+ T cell activation and differentiation in Susac syndrome. The study compared CD8+ T cell repertoire clonality among about a dozen healthy donors, about 14 Susac syndrome patients and roughly 15 multiple sclerosis patients. The full study reports these points: In the total CD8+ and CD8+ TEMRA repertoires, about 16 and five Susac-specific public clones, respectively, were identified. Susac syndrome CD8+ repertoires showed clonal expansion, highest in CD8+ TEMRA cells and greater in clinically active than remitting patients. The number of individuals in the TCR sequencing and HLA analysis was recognized as being relatively small.

Peripheral blood CD8+ and CD4+ T cells from healthy donors, Susac syndrome patients and multiple sclerosis patients were profiled by high-throughput TCR beta sequencing. Susac syndrome patients met recently defined diagnostic criteria for definite or probable disease. Bulk CD8+ and CD4+ T cells were purified by magnetic negative isolation, whereas CD8+ TEMRA cells were enriched by FACS. Blood was collected in EDTA tubes and processed within 24 hours, with PBMCs isolated through density gradient centrifugation. PBMCs intended for TCR sequencing were cryopreserved in liquid nitrogen and thawed later in a water bath at 37 degrees C. The sorted or isolated CD4+, CD8+ and CD8+ TEMRA cells reached a purity of at least 90%. RNA was extracted using the RNeasy kit, and roughly 0.45 to 1 ug of the RNA was reverse transcribed with random hexamers. The immunoSEQ multiplex PCR assay, which covers 54 Vbeta and 13 Jbeta segments, was used to amplify TCR beta CDR3 regions. To correct PCR amplification bias, a synthetic template baseline was used for both primer optimization and computational correction. Concerning the study's data processing: Reads were annotated to V, D and J genes per IMGT and analyzed with immunoSEQ Analyzer, keeping only productive sequences. Clonality was calculated as one minus the Shannon entropy normalized by log2 of the number of productive unique sequences. For each patient and control, public and private clones were evaluated among the 100 most prevalent clones. Clones were defined as Susac-specific when absent from the healthy and MS cohorts, from roughly 1,000 published viral clones and from other ImmuneACCESS disease sequences. TCRdb took the public reads, trimmed them with fastp at Q25, ran MiXCR for clone calling and kept in-frame beta chains. Identical CDR3 proteins give one entry, which carries the most common genes and DNA. The V and J calls were not made by the authors but by TCRdb's processing. This sample is represented by tens of thousands of distinct CDR3 sequences; 85% to 95% of them were singletons. The ten largest clones add up to roughly 0.46% of the sample.

The CDR3 numbers 13 residues from cysteine through phenylalanine. The only DNA kept is the CDR3, 39 bases in frame from the first base. V is pared back by 5 bases and J by 10 bases, with 18 bases lying between the germline termini. CDR1 is given as DFQATT and CDR2 as SNEGSKA, both from the germline V gene (reference sequence). Regarding this clonotype: There is no known antigen for this receptor. No quality values exist for individual bases; no much larger clone is one base distant.

The material sequenced was CD8+ T cells from PBMCs. In this chain, TRBV20-1 is recombined with TRBJ2-1; tentative D gene TRBD1, with 5 bases matching. This TCR was sampled from a human donor with Susac syndrome. The DNA is TGCAGTGCTCCACCCCCGACAGTCCCAGAGCAGTTCTTC. This translates into CSAPPPTVPEQFF.